This T cell receptor beta chain was found in a study of T cell responses to AZD1222 COVID-19 vaccine. General study findings and limits: Only a handful of AZD1222 recipients were seropositive at baseline. Donors were chiefly white British, with a greater number of females, and clonal diversity was perhaps underestimated. Only after the peak T cell response were repertoires sampled. Once two AZD1222 doses were given, Spike-specific TCR breadth and depth went up.

This CDR3 spans 13 amino acids. Germline assignment: CDR1 SQVTM and CDR2 ANQGSEA. V was trimmed by 6 bases and J by 5 bases, leaving 16 bases between them. The table came from immunoSEQ multiplex PCR; TCRdb's copy has only in-frame clones and leaves some out. The table has 150,000 to 200,000 clones, about 87% seen once. A note on this clone: The antigen remains unidentified.

The clonotype originates from an adult who received the MenACWY meningococcal vaccine as a control. The sample was peripheral blood, taken 28 days after the second dose of the MenACWY control vaccine. The chain combines TRBV29-1 with TRBJ1-1; D call uncertain. This CDR3 reads CSVPTLTRTEAFF. The CDR3 DNA reads TGCAGCGTCCCGACTCTAACGAGAACTGAAGCTTTCTTT.